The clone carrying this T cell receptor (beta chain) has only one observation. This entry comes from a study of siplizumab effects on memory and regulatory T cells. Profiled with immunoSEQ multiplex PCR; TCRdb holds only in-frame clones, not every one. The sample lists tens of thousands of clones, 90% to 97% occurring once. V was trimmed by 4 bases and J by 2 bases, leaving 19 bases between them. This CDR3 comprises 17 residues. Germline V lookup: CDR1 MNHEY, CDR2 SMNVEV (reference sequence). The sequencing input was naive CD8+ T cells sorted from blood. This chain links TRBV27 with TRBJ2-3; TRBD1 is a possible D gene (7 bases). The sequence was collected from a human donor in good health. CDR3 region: CASSSPGAGGNTDTQYF. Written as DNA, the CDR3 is TGTGCCAGCAGTTCCCCCGGCGCAGGGGGGAACACAGATACGCAGTATTTT.